This T cell receptor (beta chain) was identified during a study of response to subunit inactivated influenza vaccine. MiXCR, run by TCRdb on the RT-PCR reads, gives a single entry per CDR3 protein. The sample carries roughly 540,000 distinct CDR3 sequences, around 25% recorded once. Trimming at V came to 3 bases and at J to 8 bases, leaving 7 bases not matched to a gene. This CDR3 comprises 14 residues. In germline, CDR1 is SGHRS, CDR2 YFSETQ. The sample was also reused in another study, on T cells expressing NK-cell markers. That source adds: With UMIs, 5'RACE template switching was used to make TCR beta cDNA. About six donors showed dominant NKG2C+ clonotypes comprising about 1.0-8% of their CD8+ T cells. A handful of donors showed these clonotypes also leading the CD3+CD56-NKG2C+ fraction.

The TCR was taken from a man between 50 and 59 years old who received an inactivated influenza vaccine. The sequenced sample was CD4+ T cells sorted from PBMCs, obtained about 12 days after vaccination. The chain uses TRBV5-1 and TRBJ1-4, with 7 nucleotides matching TRBD1. The CDR3 DNA sequence: TGCGCCAGCAGCTCAAACCAGGGGGAGGAAAAACTGTTTTTT. This sequence encodes CASSSNQGEEKLFF.